These 21 T cell receptor beta chains share one sample of origin, sequenced in a study of tumor-infiltrating lymphocytes in primary liver carcinoma. Production of TCR beta cDNA used around 0.45 ug total RNA together with a constant-region primer. Three nested multiplex PCR rounds, a slightly modified ARM-PCR method, built the TCR beta libraries. TRBV1-TRBV30 forward and Cbeta reverse primers drove the first two approximately 10-cycle rounds. TCRdb called the multiplex PCR reads again in MiXCR, with one record for every CDR3 protein. The sample holds approximately 330,000 distinct CDR3 sequences; almost 65% are singletons and the top ten take roughly 6%. The blood RNA (from unsorted whole blood) was obtained, and germline DNA was also extracted. The material sequenced was peripheral blood. These receptors were collected from a man aged 40-49 years with primary liver carcinoma and hepatitis B virus infection.

This clonotype was picked up many times. The chain combines TRBV12-3 or TRBV12-4 with TRBJ1-2; TRBD1 might be the D (6 bases). V was shortened by 4 bases and J by 8 bases, with 14 bases between the two germline ends. The length of the CDR3 is 13 residues. CDR3 DNA sequence: TGTGCCAGCAGTTCAGGGGCGCGAGAGGGCTACACCTTC. Translation gives CASSSGAREGYTF.

The sample holds a few counts of this clonotype. The V gene is TRBV5-1, the J gene TRBJ1-1; 12 positions agree with TRBD1. The length of the CDR3 is 16 residues. Germline trimming cut 4 bases from V and 4 bases from J; bases unmatched to any gene: 8. The germline V gene has CDR1 SGHRS and CDR2 YFSETQ. Here the CDR3 DNA reads TGCGCCAGCAGCAAAGGGACAGGGGGCATGGGCACTGAAGCTTTCTTT. Protein sequence: CASSKGTGGMGTEAFF.

Only a few counts were recorded for this clonotype. This sequence joins TRBV6-6 and TRBJ2-7; 11 bases fit TRBD2. V was clipped by 2 bases and J by 4 bases; unmatched bases: 13. The CDR3 extends over 18 amino acids. CDR1 is MNHNY and CDR2 is SVGAGI in the germline V gene (reference sequence). The CDR3 DNA is TGTGCCAGCAGTTACCCTTCGGGGCTAGCGGGAGGTGGGTACGAGCAGTACTTC. It encodes CASSYPSGLAGGGYEQYF.

Details on this clonotype: Germline and junction disagree at one end, which may indicate a read error. This chain connects TRBV11-2 to TRBJ2-3, with D perhaps TRBD1 (6 bases). The J call is in doubt because the DNA end fits TRBJ1-5 better. Germline V gives CDR1 SGHAT, CDR2 FQNNGV. The CDR3 sequence is 16 residues long. The CDR3 bases are TGTGTCAGCAGCTTAATGGAGACAGGACTCACAGATACGCAGCATTTT. Translated: CVSSLMETGLTDTQHF.

For this clonotype: Without the conserved terminal phenylalanine or tryptophan, this CDR3 likely stems from a read error. The chain couples TRBV11-2 to TRBJ2-1, with D tentatively TRBD2 (5 bases). Germline lookup yields CDR1 SGHAT and CDR2 FQNNGV. V lost 7 bases to trimming and J lost 1 base, with 17 bases between them. The CDR3 is made up of 16 amino acids. CDR3 sequence (DNA): TGTGCCAGCATTAGTCGGGATCCCGAATCCTACAATGAGCAGTTCCCC. This translates into CASISRDPESYNEQFP.

As regards this clonotype: The junction shows a germline mismatch at one end, possibly a read error. The chain uses TRBV11-2 and TRBJ2-1, with TRBD1 matching 8 bases. Germline assignment: CDR1 SGHAT and CDR2 FQNNGV. The CDR3 is 15 residues long. The CDR3 nucleotides read TGTGTCAGCAGCGCACGGACAGGGATGCCCATCGAGCAGTTCTTC. Protein product: CVSSARTGMPIEQFF. The full variable domain, with the rest looked up from reference TRBV11-2 and TRBJ2-1, is EAGVAQSPRYKIIEKRQSVAFWCNPISGHATLYWYQQILGQGPKLLIQFQNNGVVDDSQLPKDRFSAERLKGVDSTLKIQPAKLEDSAVYLCVSSARTGMPIEQFFGPGTRLTVL.

This clonotype occurred once. With a much larger clone just one base away, this may be a read error. V is TRBV4-1 and J is TRBJ2-7; D is tentatively TRBD1 or TRBD2 (5 bases each). V shed 2 bases and J shed 7 bases, with 12 bases lying between them. CDR3 length: 13 amino acids. Germline loops: CDR1 MGHRA, CDR2 YSYEKL. The CDR3 region has the DNA TGCGCCAGCAGCCAACGGGACGGGATTGAGCAGTACTTC. It yields the protein CASSQRDGIEQYF.

With regard to this clonotype: This sequence may be a read error, since a much larger clone differs from it by one base. The V gene is TRBV5-4, the J gene TRBJ1-2; tentatively, D is TRBD1 (6 bases). CDR1 is SGHNT, CDR2 YYREEE, per germline (reference sequence). The CDR3 totals 14 residues. CDR3 sequence (DNA): TGTGGCAGCAGCTTGGAGGGGGGCCTCTATGGCTACACCTTC. It codes for CGSSLEGGLYGYTF.

This chain joins TRBV28 and TRBJ2-2; D is possibly TRBD1 (6 bases). V lost 3 bases and J 3 bases, leaving 11 bases between the germline ends. Germline V gene data show CDR1 as MDHEN and CDR2 as SYDVKM. The CDR3 has 15 residues. Written as DNA, the CDR3 is TGTGCCAGCAGTTTTGAGACAGGTTACACCGGGGAGCTGTTTTTT. Translating gives CASSFETGYTGELFF.

For this clonotype: The conserved closing phenylalanine or tryptophan is absent in this CDR3, likely reflecting a read error. V usage is TRBV11-3 and J usage is TRBJ2-1; either TRBD1 or TRBD2 may fit D (5 bases each). Germline CDR1 and CDR2: SGHNT and YENEEA. This CDR3 has 14 amino acids. V gave up 5 bases and J gave up 9 bases, with 17 bases separating them. The CDR3 here is CASSTGASFVEQFL. The DNA of the CDR3 is TGTGCCAGCAGCACCGGGGCTAGCTTCGTTGAGCAGTTCCTC.

This clonotype was seen more than once but under ten times. The chain links TRBV30 to TRBJ2-5; a weak D match, TRBD1 (6 bases). V was pared by 7 bases and J by 8 bases, with 17 bases between. Germline lookup yields CDR1 GTSNPN and CDR2 SVGIG (reference sequence). The CDR3 has 12 residues. CDR3 sequence (DNA): TGTGCCTCGTCAGGGGCTGGAGAAACCCAGTACTTC. This codes for CASSGAGETQYF.

This clonotype was picked up many times. The chain uses TRBV29-1 and TRBJ2-1; a possible D gene is TRBD2 (5 bases). Trimming stripped 2 bases from V and 5 bases from J, with 16 bases between. Germline CDR1 reads SQVTM; CDR2 reads ANQGSEA. This CDR3 is built from 15 residues. For the CDR3, the DNA is TGCAGCGTTGAATCATTTGCACTAGGGCACAATGAGCAGTTCTTC. This codes for CSVESFALGHNEQFF.

Note on this clonotype: A much larger clone differs by one base, so this may be a read error. The CDR3 DNA follows: TGCGCCAGCAGCCAGAGGACAGGGAGAGGCACAGATACGCAGTATTTT. This codes for CASSQRTGRGTDTQYF. The V and J genes are TRBV4-1 and TRBJ2-3, with 8 nucleotides matching TRBD1. CDR1 is MGHRA, CDR2 YSYEKL, per germline. J gave up 1 base and V 3 bases, and 6 bases lay outside the gene matches. This CDR3 is built from 16 residues.

The table lists this clonotype with many counts. The chain joins TRBV6-2 or TRBV6-3 to TRBJ1-5, with unresolved D. CDR1 MNHEY and CDR2 SVGEGT come from the germline V gene. Trimming stripped 6 bases from V and 4 bases from J, with 13 bases between. The CDR3 runs 14 residues. CDR3 loop: CASRVDVGNQPQHF. The CDR3 region has the DNA TGTGCCAGCAGAGTCGACGTGGGGAATCAGCCCCAGCATTTT.

On this clonotype: The missing conserved phenylalanine or tryptophan at the end of this CDR3 makes a read error likely. The genes are TRBV6-5 and TRBJ1-2, with 12 bases identical to TRBD1. CDR3 size: 19 residues. Germline CDR1 is MNHEY and CDR2 is SVGAGI. The chain's CDR3 is CASSYSNSGQGALNYSYTI. The DNA for the CDR3 is TGTGCCAGCAGTTACTCGAATTCGGGACAGGGGGCATTGAACTATAGCTACACCATC.

This clonotype was detected ten times or more. The V call is TRBV4-1, the J call TRBJ2-5; no clear D gene. This CDR3 comprises 15 residues. Germline V lookup: CDR1 MGHRA, CDR2 YSYEKL. V was cut by 2 bases and J by 1 base, with 11 bases left in between. In nucleotides, the CDR3 is TGCGCCAGCAGCCAAACCAGGATGCCCCAAGAGACCCAGTACTTC. Translated, it gives CASSQTRMPQETQYF.

DNA of the CDR3: TGTGCCTGGACTTTGGGGCTTGGAGAGACCCAGTACTTC. Its protein product is CAWTLGLGETQYF. V is TRBV30 and J is TRBJ2-5, with D perhaps TRBD1 (5 bases). From germline, CDR1 is GTSNPN and CDR2 SVGIG (reference sequence). Trimming shortened V by 4 bases and J by 4 bases, and 13 bases separated the two germline ends. The length of the CDR3 is 13 residues.

The table lists this clonotype with many counts. This chain links TRBV6-1 with TRBJ2-1; D not resolved. Germline CDR1 MNHNS, CDR2 SASEGT. The CDR3 runs 12 residues. V was shortened by 6 bases and J by 6 bases, with 9 bases between the two germline ends. The CDR3 loop is CASSVQANEQFF. The CDR3 nucleotides read TGTGCCAGCAGCGTCCAGGCCAATGAGCAGTTCTTC.

This clonotype was detected only a few times. This chain connects TRBV11-2 to TRBJ2-1; 14 positions match TRBD2. This CDR3 spans 17 amino acids. V dropped 5 bases and J dropped 8; count of bases not matched to a gene: 11. Germline assignment: CDR1 SGHAT and CDR2 FQNNGV. The chain's CDR3 is CASSRRLAGGPGDEQFF. The DNA for the CDR3 is TGTGCCAGCAGCAGGAGACTAGCGGGAGGGCCGGGGGATGAGCAGTTCTTC.

About this clonotype: The junction departs from the called germline gene at one end, perhaps through a read error. The chain uses TRBV11-2 and TRBJ2-5; D not certain. Germline V gene lookup returns CDR1 SGHAT and CDR2 FQNNGV. The CDR3 runs 15 residues. Here the CDR3 DNA reads TGTGCCAGCAGCTTCCCCCTCAAATCGGCCGAGACCCAGTGCTTC. It is translated as CASSFPLKSAETQCF. Combining the CDR3 with reference TRBV11-2 and TRBJ2-5 gives the whole variable domain EAGVAQSPRYKIIEKRQSVAFWCNPISGHATLYWYQQILGQGPKLLIQFQNNGVVDDSQLPKDRFSAERLKGVDSTLKIQPAKLEDSAVYLCASSFPLKSAETQCFGPGTRLLVL.

As concerns this clonotype: A read error is possible here, since a much larger clone lies one base away. J is TRBJ1-2 and V is TRBV14; a weak D match, TRBD1 (6 bases). Germline CDR1 SGHDN, CDR2 FVKESK. This CDR3 has 15 residues. The CDR3 region is CASRQVDSAVYGYTF. CDR3 coding DNA: TGTGCCAGCAGGCAAGTGGACAGCGCAGTTTATGGCTACACCTTC.